This T cell receptor (beta chain) appears in the sequencing data of a study of blood T cell repertoires in COVID-19. TCRdb's table, derived via immunoSEQ multiplex PCR, lists solely in-frame clones and lacks some. The data hold about 170,000 clones, with about 87% observed a single time. The clonotype was recovered from a woman in her fifties or sixties with acute or convalescent COVID-19. The sequencing sample was made of peripheral blood.

The CDR3 DNA follows: TGCGCCAGCAAGGCAGGGGGTATGAACACTGAAGCTTTCTTT. It encodes CASKAGGMNTEAFF. The chain combines TRBV5-1 with TRBJ1-1; 7 nucleotides match TRBD1. The J segment lost 0 bases and the V segment lost 6 bases, leaving 5 bases of the junction unmatched. Germline V lookup: CDR1 SGHRS, CDR2 YFSETQ. The CDR3 has 14 amino acids.